A single sample gave rise to the 22 T cell receptor beta chains below, sequenced in a study of blood T cells in healthy people across ages. A sample-barcoded 5' primer and a J-beta primer mix were used in a second PCR of roughly 6 to 11 cycles. MiXCR, applied by TCRdb to the 5' RACE reads, yields one record per CDR3 protein. Altogether about 1.8 million distinct CDR3 sequences are present, about 50% being singletons, with the ten largest covering 2.1%. The specimen sequenced was blood. Receptors originate from a woman between 40 and 55 years old in good health.

The chain uses TRBV6-2 or TRBV6-3 and TRBJ2-7; 7 bases are a match to TRBD2. Germline-derived CDR1 and CDR2 are MNHEY and SVGEGT. The CDR3 has 14 amino acids. J lost 2 bases, V lost 4 bases, and 5 bases had no gene match. CDR3 DNA: TGTGCCAGCAGTTCCCTGGGACTAACCTACGAGCAGTACTTC. It yields the protein CASSSLGLTYEQYF.

This clonotype was observed a few times. The chain uses TRBV9 and TRBJ2-6, with D maybe TRBD2 (5 bases). The germline V gene has CDR1 SGDLS and CDR2 YYNGEE. The CDR3 is made up of 15 amino acids. The V end was cut by 4 bases, the J end by 0 bases, with 8 bases between. For the CDR3, the DNA is TGTGCCAGCAGCTGGGAGAGCTCTGGGGCCAACGTCCTGACTTTC. Its translation: CASSWESSGANVLTF.

V and J are TRBV11-2 and TRBJ2-7; the D gene is possibly TRBD1 (5 bases). Trimming left V 0 bases short and J 2 bases short, with 8 bases between. The CDR3 covers 14 residues. Germline V gives CDR1 SGHAT, CDR2 FQNNGV. CDR3 sequence reads: CASSLEGLAYEQYF. The CDR3 region has the DNA TGTGCCAGCAGCTTAGAGGGGCTAGCCTACGAGCAGTACTTC.

The DNA of the CDR3 is TGTGCCAGCATAGGCAGGGGCACAGATACGCAGTATTTT. The encoded protein is CASIGRGTDTQYF. This chain joins TRBV6-1 and TRBJ2-3, with D maybe TRBD1 (5 bases). Germline V gene lookup returns CDR1 MNHNS and CDR2 SASEGT. This CDR3 comprises 13 residues. V lost 7 bases, J lost 1 base, and 9 bases lay in between.

This clonotype was detected only once. CDR3 region: CSARVASGGESTDTQYF. The CDR3 DNA is TGCAGTGCTAGAGTCGCTAGCGGGGGGGAAAGCACAGATACGCAGTATTTT. The chain joins TRBV20-1 to TRBJ2-3; 12 nucleotides line up with TRBD2. The germline V gene encodes CDR1 DFQATT and CDR2 SNEGSKA (reference sequence). The CDR3 spans 17 residues. With V trimmed by 1 base and J by 0 bases, 5 bases remained unmatched.

This clonotype was observed a handful of times. J is TRBJ2-6 and V is TRBV9; D call uncertain. The V gene lost 4 bases and the J gene lost 2 bases, with 10 bases spanning the gap. CDR1 SGDLS and CDR2 YYNGEE come from the germline V gene. The CDR3 consists of 15 residues. The CDR3 nucleotides are TGTGCCAGCAGCCTTGTCGACGCTGGGGCCAACGTCCTGACTTTC. It translates to CASSLVDAGANVLTF.

V is TRBV27 and J is TRBJ2-3; D might be TRBD1 or TRBD2, each matching 6 bases. Per the germline V gene, CDR1 is MNHEY and CDR2 is SMNVEV (reference sequence). The CDR3 is 15 residues long. V gave up 4 bases and J gave up 2 bases, with 13 bases separating them. The CDR3 DNA reads TGTGCCAGCAGTTCTGGGGGGCGAAACACAGATACGCAGTATTTT. Residues: CASSSGGRNTDTQYF.

The rearrangement links TRBV4-1 to TRBJ2-3; 9 bases are shared with TRBD2. Germline loops: CDR1 MGHRA, CDR2 YSYEKL. The junction had 11 bases not matched to a gene; V was cut back by 0 bases and J by 7 bases. The CDR3 length is 17 residues. The DNA for the CDR3 is TGCGCCAGCAGCCAAGAGGGAGGCGGGGGGGCCTTAAATACGCAGTATTTT. Translated, it gives CASSQEGGGGALNTQYF.

This sequence joins TRBV20-1 and TRBJ1-2; D remains unclear. V dropped 7 bases and J dropped 1 base, with 7 bases sitting between them. This CDR3 comprises 11 residues. The germline V gene has CDR1 DFQATT and CDR2 SNEGSKA (reference sequence). The CDR3 loop is CSGDFNYGYTF. CDR3 nucleotide sequence: TGCAGTGGGGATTTTAACTATGGCTACACCTTC.

This chain links TRBV9 with TRBJ1-1; TRBD1 matches 8 bases. Trimming removed 8 bases from V and 3 bases from J; junction bases left unmatched: 6. Germline V lookup: CDR1 SGDLS, CDR2 YYNGEE. The CDR3 covers 13 residues. In DNA form, the CDR3 reads TGTGCCAGTTCCCAGGGGGCGGACACTGAAGCTTTCTTT. It translates to CASSQGADTEAFF.

This clonotype was found a few times. This chain links TRBV29-1 with TRBJ1-2, with D tentatively TRBD1 (6 bases). CDR3 length: 14 residues. The V and J ends lost 3 bases and 3 bases respectively, with 14 bases between them. Germline lookup yields CDR1 SQVTM and CDR2 ANQGSEA. CDR3 nucleotides: TGCAGCGTTGATATAGCAGGGGCGGACTATGGCTACACCTTC. Residues: CSVDIAGADYGYTF.

The CDR3: CASSSQWQGDVNEQFF. The DNA of the CDR3 is TGTGCCAGTAGTAGTCAGTGGCAGGGGGATGTCAATGAGCAGTTCTTC. V is TRBV27 and J is TRBJ2-1; 7 nucleotides align to TRBD1. This CDR3 contains 16 residues. The V gene's germline CDR1 is MNHEY and CDR2 SMNVEV (reference sequence). Trimming at V came to 9 bases and at J to 6 bases, leaving 17 bases not matched to a gene.

The chain has TRBV20-1 and TRBJ2-1, with 12 bases aligning to TRBD2. J was trimmed by 7 bases and V by 1 base; bases with no gene match: 5. The CDR3 runs to 15 residues. In germline, CDR1 is DFQATT, CDR2 SNEGSKA (reference sequence). The CDR3 nucleotides are TGCAGTGCTAGAGGAACTAGCGGGGGGCTAAATGAGCAGTTCTTC. Protein sequence: CSARGTSGGLNEQFF.

The chain couples TRBV3-1 to TRBJ2-3; 10 bases agree with TRBD2. The ends lost 1 base at V and 3 bases at J; junction bases unmatched: 10. The CDR3 is 18 amino acids. Germline V CDR1 and CDR2: LGHDT, YNNKEL (reference sequence). The CDR3: CASSQVGSLAGVTDTQYF. The CDR3 coding sequence is TGTGCCAGCAGCCAAGTCGGATCGCTAGCGGGGGTGACAGATACGCAGTATTTT.

The chain carries TRBV20-1 and TRBJ1-5; D remains unclear. The CDR3 runs 14 residues. V lost 6 bases, J lost 0 bases, and 12 bases lay in between. Germline V CDR1 and CDR2: DFQATT, SNEGSKA (reference sequence). The CDR3 here is CSAPGRLSNQPQHF. CDR3 coding DNA: TGCAGTGCACCTGGACGGCTTAGCAATCAGCCCCAGCATTTT.

This clonotype has just a few counts. The gene calls are TRBV6-5 and TRBJ2-5; D is possibly TRBD1 (5 bases). V lost 7 bases to trimming and J lost 1 base, with 7 bases between them. Germline V gives CDR1 MNHEY, CDR2 SVGAGI. CDR3 size: 12 residues. The CDR3 protein is CASKTVQETQYF. As DNA, the CDR3 is TGTGCCAGCAAGACAGTCCAAGAGACCCAGTACTTC.

This clonotype was counted a few times. This chain connects TRBV20-1 to TRBJ2-5; D gene unclear. The CDR3 is made up of 14 amino acids. The V gene's germline CDR1 is DFQATT and CDR2 SNEGSKA (reference sequence). Trimming pared 1 base from V and 4 bases from J, leaving 13 bases between. The CDR3, as DNA: TGCAGTGCTAGAGCCAGTAGGGTATTAGAGACCCAGTACTTC. Translating gives CSARASRVLETQYF.

This chain connects TRBV28 to TRBJ2-7; possible D gene TRBD1, 5 bases. The germline V gene encodes CDR1 MDHEN and CDR2 SYDVKM. The CDR3 length is 12 residues. V gave up 7 bases and J gave up 4 bases, with 11 bases separating them. The CDR3 reads CASNFKGYEQYF. As DNA, the CDR3 is TGTGCCAGCAATTTTAAGGGGTACGAGCAGTACTTC.

There are a few counts of this clonotype. The V gene is TRBV4-3, the J gene TRBJ1-2; the match to TRBD1 covers 9 bases. The V gene end was trimmed by 2 bases and the J gene end by 5 bases; junction bases not matched to a gene: 6. This CDR3 is built from 15 residues. Germline V gene sequence: CDR1 LGHNA, CDR2 YSLEER. CDR3 residues: CASSQSQGAWYGYTF. CDR3 DNA sequence: TGCGCCAGCAGCCAATCACAGGGGGCCTGGTATGGCTACACCTTC.

This chain uses TRBV9 with TRBJ2-6; D gene unclear. V lost 9 bases and J lost 2, with 9 bases in between. Germline loops: CDR1 SGDLS, CDR2 YYNGEE. The length of the CDR3 is 13 residues. The CDR3 nucleotides read TGTGCCAACAATCTCCCTGGGGCCAACGTCCTGACTTTC. Translated: CANNLPGANVLTF.

This clonotype showed up just a few times. V gene TRBV28 combines with J gene TRBJ2-5, with TRBD1 matching 7 bases. The CDR3 extends over 14 amino acids. V was pared by 10 bases and J by 2 bases, with 10 bases of the junction left unmatched. CDR1 and CDR2 (germline): MDHEN, SYDVKM. The CDR3 protein is CATKTGQLQETQYF. CDR3 coding DNA: TGTGCCACCAAAACGGGACAGTTACAAGAGACCCAGTACTTC.

This clonotype was seen only a few times. The V gene is TRBV2, the J gene TRBJ2-3; the D gene is possibly TRBD1 (6 bases). The V end was cut by 8 bases, the J end by 3 bases, with 15 bases between. Germline V gene data show CDR1 as SNHLY and CDR2 as FYNNEI. The CDR3 sequence is 14 residues long. This CDR3 is CASGGQLVTDTQYF. The CDR3 nucleotides read TGTGCCAGCGGAGGACAGCTTGTTACAGATACGCAGTATTTT. Looking up the rest from reference TRBV2 and TRBJ2-3 gives the full variable domain: EPEVTQTPSHQVTQMGQEVILRCVPISNHLYFYWYRQILGQKVEFLVSFYNNEISEKSEIFDDQFSVERPDGSNFTLKIRSTKLEDSAMYFCASGGQLVTDTQYFGPGTRLTVL.